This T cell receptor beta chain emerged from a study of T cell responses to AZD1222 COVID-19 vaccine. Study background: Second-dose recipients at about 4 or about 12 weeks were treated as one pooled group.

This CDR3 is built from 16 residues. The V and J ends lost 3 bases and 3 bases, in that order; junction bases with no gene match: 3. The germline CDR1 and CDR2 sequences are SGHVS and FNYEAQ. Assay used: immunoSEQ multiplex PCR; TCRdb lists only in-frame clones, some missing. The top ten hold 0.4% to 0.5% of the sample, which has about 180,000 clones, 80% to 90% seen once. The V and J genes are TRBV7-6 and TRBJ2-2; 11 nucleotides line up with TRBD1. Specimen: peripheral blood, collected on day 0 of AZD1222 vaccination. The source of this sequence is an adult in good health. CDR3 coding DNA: TGTGCCAGCAGCTTGCGGGGACAGGGGGACACCGGGGAGCTGTTTTTT. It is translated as CASSLRGQGDTGELFF.